This TCR beta chain emerged from a study of CD8+CD57+ T cells in acquired aplastic anemia. Study at large: CD4+ and CD8+ cells, once sorted, gave DNA averaging about 3.4 ug.

General study points: The same twenty-nine CD8+ CDR3 sequences occurred in patients and in controls. The study found no significant CD8+ Simpson's diversity difference between patients and controls.

Using genomic DNA as the template, TCR beta VDJ and CDR3 profiling was carried out. From the reads, TCRdb called clonotypes with MiXCR, one entry per CDR3 protein. Of about 270,000 distinct CDR3 sequences in the sample, around three fifths are singletons; the top ten hold approximately 8.2%. The germline V gene encodes CDR1 SGDLS and CDR2 YYNGEE. There are 15 residues in the CDR3. V trimming: 2 bases; J trimming: 4 bases; junction bases outside the gene matches: 5. A word on this clonotype: Its antigen is unknown.

Material for sequencing was sorted CD4+, CD8+, or CD8+CD57+ T cells (not recorded which) from PBMCs. J is TRBJ2-1 and V is TRBV9; 8 bases are shared with TRBD2. This TCR was recovered from a human donor with severe aplastic anemia or a healthy control (not recorded which). The CDR3 here is CASSVAREGYNEQFF. CDR3 in DNA: TGTGCCAGCAGCGTGGCCCGGGAGGGATACAATGAGCAGTTCTTC.